This passage covers 2 T cell receptor beta chains from one sample sequenced in a study of OX40 agonist ivuxolimab in advanced cancers. Data came from immunoSEQ multiplex PCR; TCRdb stores just in-frame clones and leaves some out. The table records about 80,000 clones, around nine tenths of them present only once. The sequencing used CD4+ or CD8+ T cells sorted from blood, collected in a trial of the OX40 agonist ivuxolimab. These TCRs come from an adult with an advanced solid tumor such as melanoma, head and neck, liver or kidney cancer.

This clone appeared once. The chain employs TRBV6-6 and TRBJ1-5, with D unclear. Germline V gives CDR1 MNHNY, CDR2 SVGAGI (reference sequence). V was pared by 6 bases and J by 9 bases, with 18 bases between. The length of the CDR3 is 14 residues. The DNA for the CDR3 is TGTGCCAGCAGCCAGATAAGGAGCGGAATGCCCCAGCATTTT. Amino acids: CASSQIRSGMPQHF.

The chain recombines TRBV5-6 with TRBJ2-7; 9 positions match TRBD1. The V and J ends lost 0 bases and 7 bases, in that order; junction bases with no gene match: 5. The V gene's germline CDR1 is SGHDT and CDR2 YYEEEE. This CDR3 comprises 14 residues. CDR3 amino acids: CASSLEYRGREQYF. The CDR3, as DNA: TGTGCCAGCAGCTTGGAGTACAGGGGGCGTGAGCAGTACTTC. Looking up the rest from reference TRBV5-6 and TRBJ2-7 gives the full variable domain: DAGVTQSPTHLIKTRGQQVTLRCSPKSGHDTVSWYQQALGQGPQFIFQYYEEEERQRGNFPDRFSGHQFPNYSSELNVNALLLGDSALYLCASSLEYRGREQYFGPGTRLTVT.